The subject of this entry is one T cell receptor (beta chain). Its target is unknown. This entry is derived from a study of blood T cells in healthy people across ages. Study-wide results and limits: Both higher diversity and more naive CD4+ cells marked long-lived donors when set against aged donors.

Primed by a sample-barcoded 5' primer and a J-beta primer mix, a second PCR proceeded for about 7 to 12 cycles. TCRdb re-derived calls from the 5' RACE reads in MiXCR, one entry per CDR3 protein. The sample has some 550,000 distinct CDR3 sequences, roughly 43% seen once. V was pared by 6 bases and J by 7 bases, with 12 bases between. CDR1 is SQVTM, CDR2 ANQGSEA, per germline. The CDR3 length is 11 residues. This chain uses TRBV29-1 with TRBJ1-1; D is unclear. This sequence was found in a man older than 75 in good health. Sequenced material: blood. The CDR3 sequence is CSVVEQFEAFF. DNA for the CDR3: TGCAGCGTCGTTGAGCAATTTGAAGCTTTCTTT.